In its sample, the clone carrying this TCR beta chain was seen a few times. The data derive from a study of T-cell memory formation after mild COVID-19. The junction had 3 bases not matched to a gene; V was cut back by 0 bases and J by 0 bases. CDR3 size: 16 residues. Germline CDR1 and CDR2: SGHRS and YFSETQ. MiXCR was run by TCRdb on the 5' RACE reads, yielding one entry per CDR3 protein. The sample consists of 200,000 to 250,000 distinct CDR3 sequences, around 27% of them appearing once. The chain employs TRBV5-1 and TRBJ2-7; 10 bases are shared with TRBD1. This clonotype originated in an adult woman who had mild COVID-19 (a few samples of this study predate the infection). Cell type and time point are not known. Input material: PBMCs or a T cell subset sorted from them (not recorded which). The CDR3 loop reads CASSLGQGARSYEQYF. The CDR3 nucleotides read TGCGCCAGCAGCTTGGGACAGGGGGCACGCTCCTACGAGCAGTACTTC.